This T cell receptor (beta chain) comes out of a study of neoadjuvant anti-PD-1 for oral cavity cancer. CDR3 length equals 17 residues. Germline CDR1 and CDR2: MNHNS and SASEGT. Between the trimmed V and J ends, which lost 3 bases and 0 bases, there was a span of 16 bases. Time point meaning: after neoadjuvant nivolumab, at surgical resection. TCRdb's table, derived via immunoSEQ multiplex PCR, lists solely in-frame clones and lacks some. The sample lists just over 65,000 clones, 85% occurring once. This receptor was taken from a person aged 40 to 85 with oral cavity squamous cell carcinoma. Source: PBMCs, taken after nivolumab (anti-PD-1) treatment. The chain has TRBV6-1 and TRBJ2-3, with D possibly TRBD2 on 6 matching bases. DNA of the CDR3: TGTGCCAGCAGTGAGGAGGGGTATACCTTAAGCACAGATACGCAGTATTTT. Its translation is CASSEEGYTLSTDTQYF.